The present entry profiles one T cell receptor beta chain with its context. Its antigen is unknown. The data were obtained in a study of CD8 T cells in ankylosing spondylitis. General study findings and limits: What seemed typical of ankylosing spondylitis blood was a TCR beta motif built from eight highly homologous variants.

Germline V gene lookup returns CDR1 MNHEY and CDR2 SMNVEV (reference sequence). Trimming cost V 6 bases and J 10 bases, with 5 bases left between them. The CDR3 is made up of 9 amino acids. TCRdb re-derived calls from the 5' RACE reads in MiXCR, one entry per CDR3 protein. The data contain more than 300,000 distinct CDR3 sequences, 7% to 9% of them singletons. Source material: blood, either unsorted or a sorted T cell fraction (not recorded which). The sequence was obtained from a male donor with ankylosing spondylitis. V usage is TRBV27 and J usage is TRBJ2-3; D not resolved. CDR3 in DNA: TGTGCCAGCAGCACCGCGCAGTATTTT. Translating it yields CASSTAQYF.